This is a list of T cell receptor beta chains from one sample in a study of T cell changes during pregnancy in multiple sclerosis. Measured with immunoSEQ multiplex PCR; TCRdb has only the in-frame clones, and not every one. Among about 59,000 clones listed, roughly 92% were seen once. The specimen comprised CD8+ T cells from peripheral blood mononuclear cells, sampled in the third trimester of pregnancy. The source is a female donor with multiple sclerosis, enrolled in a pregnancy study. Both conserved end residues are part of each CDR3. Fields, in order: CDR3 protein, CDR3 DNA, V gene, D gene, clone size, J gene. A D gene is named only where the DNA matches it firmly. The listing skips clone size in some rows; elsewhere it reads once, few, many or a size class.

cdr3_aa: CASSLAGTGGTEAFF
cdr3_nt: TGTGCCAGCAGTTTGGCCGGGACAGGGGGCACTGAAGCTTTCTTT
v_call: TRBV27
d_call: TRBD1
clone_size: -
j_call: TRBJ1-1

cdr3_aa: CASSQTSGSYNEQFF
cdr3_nt: TGTGCCAGCAGCCAAACTAGCGGCTCCTACAATGAGCAGTTCTTC
v_call: TRBV4-2
d_call: TRBD2
clone_size: -
j_call: TRBJ2-1

cdr3_aa: CAWSVIGDYGYTF
cdr3_nt: TGTGCCTGGAGTGTAATAGGGGACTATGGCTACACCTTC
v_call: TRBV30
d_call: -
clone_size: -
j_call: TRBJ1-2

cdr3_aa: CASSLDGRVNTGELFF
cdr3_nt: TGTGCCAGCAGCTTAGACGGGAGGGTGAACACCGGGGAGCTGTTTTTT
v_call: TRBV7-2
d_call: TRBD2
clone_size: -
j_call: TRBJ2-2

cdr3_aa: CASSSPSGNHYEQYF
cdr3_nt: TGTGCCAGCAGCTCACCCAGCGGGAACCACTACGAGCAGTACTTC
v_call: TRBV11-2
d_call: TRBD2
clone_size: -
j_call: TRBJ2-7

cdr3_aa: CASSLQGHNQPQHF
cdr3_nt: TGTGCCAGCAGTTTACAGGGGCACAATCAGCCCCAGCATTTT
v_call: TRBV27
d_call: -
clone_size: -
j_call: TRBJ1-5

cdr3_aa: CASSLNFGQRFTGELFF
cdr3_nt: TGTGCCAGCAGCCTAAACTTCGGACAGCGTTTCACCGGGGAGCTGTTTTTT
v_call: TRBV13
d_call: -
clone_size: -
j_call: TRBJ2-2

cdr3_aa: CASSTRTGGNTDTQYF
cdr3_nt: TGTGCCAGTAGTACTCGGACAGGGGGGAACACAGATACGCAGTATTTT
v_call: TRBV19
d_call: TRBD1
clone_size: -
j_call: TRBJ2-3

cdr3_aa: CASSSGTGGSYEQYF
cdr3_nt: TGTGCCAGCAGCTCCGGGACAGGGGGCTCCTACGAGCAGTACTTC
v_call: TRBV7-6
d_call: TRBD1
clone_size: -
j_call: TRBJ2-7

cdr3_aa: CASNFRDRAYEQYF
cdr3_nt: TGTGCCAGCAATTTTCGGGACAGGGCCTACGAGCAGTACTTC
v_call: TRBV6-6
d_call: TRBD1
clone_size: -
j_call: TRBJ2-7

cdr3_aa: CASSPGLEDTQYF
cdr3_nt: TGTGCCAGCTCACCGGGACTAGAGGATACGCAGTATTTT
v_call: TRBV18
d_call: TRBD2
clone_size: -
j_call: TRBJ2-3

cdr3_aa: CASSEGRHPLISYEQYF
cdr3_nt: TGTGCCAGCAGTGAAGGTAGACATCCACTTATTTCCTACGAGCAGTACTTC
v_call: TRBV2
d_call: -
clone_size: -
j_call: TRBJ2-7

cdr3_aa: CASSFPRSGGSKYEQYF
cdr3_nt: TGTGCCAGCAGCTTTCCCCGATCGGGCGGGAGTAAGTACGAGCAGTACTTC
v_call: TRBV5-5
d_call: TRBD2
clone_size: -
j_call: TRBJ2-7

cdr3_aa: CASRGQGSYEQYF
cdr3_nt: TGTGCCAGCAGGGGACAGGGGAGCTACGAGCAGTACTTC
v_call: TRBV6-1
d_call: TRBD1
clone_size: -
j_call: TRBJ2-7

cdr3_aa: CASSRIWTASTGELFF
cdr3_nt: TGTGCCAGCAGCCGAATCTGGACAGCCTCCACCGGGGAGCTGTTTTTT
v_call: TRBV14
d_call: -
clone_size: once
j_call: TRBJ2-2

cdr3_aa: CAWETGGITEAFF
cdr3_nt: TGTGCCTGGGAGACAGGGGGCATCACTGAAGCTTTCTTT
v_call: TRBV30
d_call: TRBD1
clone_size: -
j_call: TRBJ1-1

cdr3_aa: CASSLLPSGAYEQYF
cdr3_nt: TGCGCCAGCAGCCTCCTGCCCTCCGGAGCTTACGAGCAGTACTTC
v_call: TRBV4-1
d_call: -
clone_size: once
j_call: TRBJ2-7

cdr3_aa: CASSAKPAYEQYF
cdr3_nt: TGTGCCAGCAGCGCTAAGCCCGCCTACGAGCAGTACTTC
v_call: TRBV11-2
d_call: -
clone_size: -
j_call: TRBJ2-7

cdr3_aa: CASSFLAGGFTDTQYF
cdr3_nt: TGTGCCAGCAGCTTCCTAGCGGGAGGCTTCACAGATACGCAGTATTTT
v_call: TRBV5-4
d_call: TRBD2
clone_size: -
j_call: TRBJ2-3

cdr3_aa: CASKSVSSSGNTIYF
cdr3_nt: TGCGCCAGCAAATCGGTTTCAAGCTCTGGAAACACCATATATTTT
v_call: TRBV10-2
d_call: -
clone_size: -
j_call: TRBJ1-3

cdr3_aa: CASSVVGNGQTEAFF
cdr3_nt: TGTGCCAGCAGCGTAGTGGGCAATGGCCAAACTGAAGCTTTCTTT
v_call: TRBV9
d_call: -
clone_size: -
j_call: TRBJ1-1

cdr3_aa: CASSTQTGTYGYTF
cdr3_nt: TGCGCCAGCAGCACACAGACAGGGACCTATGGCTACACCTTC
v_call: TRBV4-1
d_call: TRBD1
clone_size: -
j_call: TRBJ1-2

cdr3_aa: CASSPRGEDTQYF
cdr3_nt: TGTGCCAGCAGCCCTCGGGGGGAAGATACGCAGTATTTT
v_call: TRBV7-9
d_call: TRBD2
clone_size: -
j_call: TRBJ2-3

cdr3_aa: CASSSTTRNNEQFF
cdr3_nt: TGTGCCAGCAGCTCAACGACACGGAACAATGAGCAGTTCTTC
v_call: TRBV7-9
d_call: -
clone_size: -
j_call: TRBJ2-1

cdr3_aa: CASSVEELSYEQYF
cdr3_nt: TGTGCCAGCAGCGTAGAAGAGCTCTCCTACGAGCAGTACTTC
v_call: TRBV9
d_call: -
clone_size: -
j_call: TRBJ2-7

cdr3_aa: CASSGLAVWTGELFF
cdr3_nt: TGTGCCAGCAGTGGCCTAGCTGTTTGGACCGGGGAGCTGTTTTTT
v_call: TRBV25-1
d_call: -
clone_size: -
j_call: TRBJ2-2

cdr3_aa: CASSPLMVRGPETQYF
cdr3_nt: TGTGCCAGCAGTCCCCTAATGGTCAGGGGGCCAGAGACCCAGTACTTC
v_call: TRBV27
d_call: TRBD1
clone_size: once
j_call: TRBJ2-5

cdr3_aa: CASSFGGRSGYEQYF
cdr3_nt: TGTGCCAGCAGTTTCGGCGGGAGGAGCGGGTACGAGCAGTACTTC
v_call: TRBV28
d_call: TRBD2
clone_size: -
j_call: TRBJ2-7

cdr3_aa: CASSLGFAYEQYF
cdr3_nt: TGCGCCAGCAGCCTGGGCTTCGCCTACGAGCAGTACTTC
v_call: TRBV4-1
d_call: -
clone_size: -
j_call: TRBJ2-7